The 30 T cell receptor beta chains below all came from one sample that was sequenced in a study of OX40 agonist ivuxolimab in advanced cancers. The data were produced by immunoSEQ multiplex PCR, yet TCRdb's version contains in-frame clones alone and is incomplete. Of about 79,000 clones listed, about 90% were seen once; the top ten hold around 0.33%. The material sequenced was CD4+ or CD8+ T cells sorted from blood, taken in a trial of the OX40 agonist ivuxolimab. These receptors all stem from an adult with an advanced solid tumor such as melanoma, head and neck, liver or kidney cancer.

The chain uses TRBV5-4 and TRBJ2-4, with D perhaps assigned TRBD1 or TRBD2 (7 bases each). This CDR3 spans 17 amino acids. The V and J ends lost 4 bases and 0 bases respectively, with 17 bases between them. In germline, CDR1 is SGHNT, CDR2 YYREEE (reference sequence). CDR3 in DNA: TGTGCCAGCAGCCCTCAGGGGGGGGCCCTAGCCAAAAACATTCAGTACTTC. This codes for CASSPQGGALAKNIQYF.

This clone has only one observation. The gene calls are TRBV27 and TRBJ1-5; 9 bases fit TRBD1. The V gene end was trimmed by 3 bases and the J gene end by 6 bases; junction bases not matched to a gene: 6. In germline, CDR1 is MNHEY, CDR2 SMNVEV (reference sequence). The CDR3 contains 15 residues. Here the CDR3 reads CASSFTTGGSQPQHF. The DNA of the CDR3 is TGTGCCAGCAGTTTTACGACAGGGGGGTCTCAGCCCCAGCATTTT.

This CDR3 is CASNNPPRSYNEQFF. CDR3 nucleotides: TGTGCCAGCAATAACCCGCCGCGCTCCTACAATGAGCAGTTCTTC. The chain couples TRBV27 to TRBJ2-1; D is uncertain. This CDR3 contains 15 residues. Trimming removed 7 bases from V and 0 bases from J, with 13 bases in between. Germline lookup yields CDR1 MNHEY and CDR2 SMNVEV (reference sequence).

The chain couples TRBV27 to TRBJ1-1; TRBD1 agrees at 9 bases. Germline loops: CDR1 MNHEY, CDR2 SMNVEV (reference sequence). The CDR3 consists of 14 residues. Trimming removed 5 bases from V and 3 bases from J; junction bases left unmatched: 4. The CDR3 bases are TGTGCCAGCAGTCCGAGGACAGGGGACACTGAAGCTTTCTTT. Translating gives CASSPRTGDTEAFF.

The CDR3 DNA is TGTGCCAGGACAGGGGATCAGCCCCAGCATTTT. As protein: CARTGDQPQHF. This chain joins TRBV6-8 and TRBJ1-5; the match to TRBD1 covers 8 bases. The CDR3 has 11 amino acids. Germline CDR1 MNHGY, CDR2 SAAAGT. V dropped 9 bases and J dropped 5; count of bases not matched to a gene: 0.

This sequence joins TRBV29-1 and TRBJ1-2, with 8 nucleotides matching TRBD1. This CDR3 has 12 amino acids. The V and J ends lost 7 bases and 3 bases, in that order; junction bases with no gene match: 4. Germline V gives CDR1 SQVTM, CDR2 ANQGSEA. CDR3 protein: CSAEQGDYGYTF. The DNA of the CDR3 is TGCAGCGCGGAACAGGGGGACTATGGCTACACCTTC.

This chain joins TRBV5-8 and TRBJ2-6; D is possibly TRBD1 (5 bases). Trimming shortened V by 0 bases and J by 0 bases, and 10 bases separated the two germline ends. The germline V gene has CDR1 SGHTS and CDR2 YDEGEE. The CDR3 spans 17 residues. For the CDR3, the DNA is TGTGCCAGCAGCTTGGTGAGACAGAGCTCTGGGGCCAACGTCCTGACTTTC. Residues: CASSLVRQSSGANVLTF.

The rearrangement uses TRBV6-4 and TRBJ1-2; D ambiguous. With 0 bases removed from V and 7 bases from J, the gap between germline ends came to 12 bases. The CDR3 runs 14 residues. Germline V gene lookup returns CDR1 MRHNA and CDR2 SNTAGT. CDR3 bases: TGTGCCAGCAGTGACTCGATGCGGGGAAGTGGCTACACCTTC. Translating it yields CASSDSMRGSGYTF.

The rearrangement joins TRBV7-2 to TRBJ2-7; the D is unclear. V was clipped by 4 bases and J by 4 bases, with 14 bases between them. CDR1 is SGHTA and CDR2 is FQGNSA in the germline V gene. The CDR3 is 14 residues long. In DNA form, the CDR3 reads TGTGCCAGCAGCTCCCAGGACGGAGTTTACGAGCAGTACTTC. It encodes CASSSQDGVYEQYF.

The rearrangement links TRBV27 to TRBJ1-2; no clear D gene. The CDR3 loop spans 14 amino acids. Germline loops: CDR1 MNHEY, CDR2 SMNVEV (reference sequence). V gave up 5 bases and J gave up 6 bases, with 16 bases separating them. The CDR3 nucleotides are TGTGCCAGCAGTCACCTAAATTGGGAGGATGGCTACACCTTC. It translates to CASSHLNWEDGYTF.

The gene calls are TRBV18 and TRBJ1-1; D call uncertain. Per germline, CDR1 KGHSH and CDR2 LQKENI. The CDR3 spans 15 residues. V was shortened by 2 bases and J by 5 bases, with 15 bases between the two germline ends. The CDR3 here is CASSPYPAGETEAFF. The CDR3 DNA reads TGTGCCAGCTCACCATACCCGGCAGGAGAGACTGAAGCTTTCTTT.

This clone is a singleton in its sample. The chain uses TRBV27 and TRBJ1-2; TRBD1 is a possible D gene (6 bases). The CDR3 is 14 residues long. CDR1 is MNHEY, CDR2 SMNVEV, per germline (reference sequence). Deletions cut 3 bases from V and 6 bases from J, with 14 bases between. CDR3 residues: CASSLRGARDGYTF. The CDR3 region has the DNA TGTGCCAGCAGTTTGCGGGGGGCGAGAGATGGCTACACCTTC.

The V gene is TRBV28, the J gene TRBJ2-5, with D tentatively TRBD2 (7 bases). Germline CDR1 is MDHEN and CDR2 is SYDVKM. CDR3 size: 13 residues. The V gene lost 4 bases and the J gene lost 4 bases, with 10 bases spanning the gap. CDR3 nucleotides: TGTGCCAGCAGTTCGGGGGGCCGAGAGACCCAGTACTTC. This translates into CASSSGGRETQYF. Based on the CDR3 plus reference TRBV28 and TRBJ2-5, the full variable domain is DVKVTQSSRYLVKRTGEKVFLECVQDMDHENMFWYRQDPGLGLRLIYFSYDVKMKEKGDIPEGYSVSREKKERFSLILESASTNQTSMYLCASSSGGRETQYFGPGTRLLVL.

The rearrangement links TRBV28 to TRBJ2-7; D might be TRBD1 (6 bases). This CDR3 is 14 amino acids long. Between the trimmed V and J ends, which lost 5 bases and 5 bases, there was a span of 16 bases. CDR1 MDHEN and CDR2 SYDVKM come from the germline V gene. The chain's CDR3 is CASSRPRGSNEQYV. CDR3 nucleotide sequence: TGTGCCAGCAGTCGTCCAAGGGGGTCCAACGAGCAGTACGTC.

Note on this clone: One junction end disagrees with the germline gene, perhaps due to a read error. For the CDR3, the DNA is TGTGCCAGCTCACCCCTAGAGGATGGTCATATCTTC. Protein: CASSPLEDGHIF. The rearrangement links TRBV18 to TRBJ2-1; D unclear. From germline, CDR1 is KGHSH and CDR2 LQKENI. The CDR3 runs to 12 residues.

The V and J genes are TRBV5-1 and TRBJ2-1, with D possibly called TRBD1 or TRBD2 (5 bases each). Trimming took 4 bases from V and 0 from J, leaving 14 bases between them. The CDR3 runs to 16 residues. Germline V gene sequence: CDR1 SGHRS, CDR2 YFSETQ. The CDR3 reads CASSGDSGSSYNEQFF. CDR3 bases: TGCGCCAGCAGCGGCGACTCAGGGAGCTCCTACAATGAGCAGTTCTTC.

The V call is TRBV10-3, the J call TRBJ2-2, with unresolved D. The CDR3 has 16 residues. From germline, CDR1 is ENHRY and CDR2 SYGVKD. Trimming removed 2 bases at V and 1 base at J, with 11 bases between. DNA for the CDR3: TGTGCCATCAGTGAGATGGCAGAAAAGAACACCGGGGAGCTGTTTTTT. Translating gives CAISEMAEKNTGELFF.

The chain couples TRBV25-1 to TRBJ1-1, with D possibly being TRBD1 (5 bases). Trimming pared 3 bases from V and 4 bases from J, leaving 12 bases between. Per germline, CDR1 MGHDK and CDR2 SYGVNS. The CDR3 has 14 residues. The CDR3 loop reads CASSDRVGVTEAFF. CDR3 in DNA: TGTGCCAGCAGTGATCGGGTAGGGGTCACTGAAGCTTTCTTT.

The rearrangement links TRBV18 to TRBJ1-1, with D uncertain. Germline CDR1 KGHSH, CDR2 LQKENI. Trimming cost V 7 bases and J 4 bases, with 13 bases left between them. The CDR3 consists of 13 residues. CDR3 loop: CASYSWGGTEAFF. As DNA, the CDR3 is TGTGCCAGCTATTCCTGGGGTGGCACTGAAGCTTTCTTT.

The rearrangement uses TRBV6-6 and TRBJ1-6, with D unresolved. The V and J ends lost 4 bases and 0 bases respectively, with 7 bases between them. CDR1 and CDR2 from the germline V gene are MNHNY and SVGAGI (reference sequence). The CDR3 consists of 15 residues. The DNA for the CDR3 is TGTGCCAGCAGTTGGACGGTCTCCTATAATTCACCCCTCCACTTT. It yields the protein CASSWTVSYNSPLHF.

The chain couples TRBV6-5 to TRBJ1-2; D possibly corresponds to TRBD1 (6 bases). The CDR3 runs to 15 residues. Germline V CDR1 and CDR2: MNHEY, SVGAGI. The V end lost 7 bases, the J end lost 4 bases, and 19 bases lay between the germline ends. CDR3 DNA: TGTGCCAGCAACGGTGCGGGGGCGGTAGGCTATGGCTACACCTTC. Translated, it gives CASNGAGAVGYGYTF.

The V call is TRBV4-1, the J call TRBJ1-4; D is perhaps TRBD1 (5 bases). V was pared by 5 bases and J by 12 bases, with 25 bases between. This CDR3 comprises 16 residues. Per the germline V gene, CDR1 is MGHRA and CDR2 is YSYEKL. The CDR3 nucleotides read TGCGCCAGCAGCTCGCCTAAGGACAAGGCCCCACGGGAACTGTTTTTT. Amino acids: CASSSPKDKAPRELFF.

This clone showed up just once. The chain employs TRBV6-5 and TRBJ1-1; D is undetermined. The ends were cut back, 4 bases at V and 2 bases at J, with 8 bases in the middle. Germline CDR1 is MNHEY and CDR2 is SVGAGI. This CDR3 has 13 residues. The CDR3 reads CASSLAGNTEAFF. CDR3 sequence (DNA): TGTGCCAGCAGTTTAGCAGGCAACACTGAAGCTTTCTTT.

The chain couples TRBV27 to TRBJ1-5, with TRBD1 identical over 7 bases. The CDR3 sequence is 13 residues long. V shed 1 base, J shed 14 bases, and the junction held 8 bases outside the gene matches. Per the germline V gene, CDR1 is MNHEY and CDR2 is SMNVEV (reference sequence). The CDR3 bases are TGTGCCAGCAGTTTATATATAGGGGGCCGCAAGCATTTT. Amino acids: CASSLYIGGRKHF.

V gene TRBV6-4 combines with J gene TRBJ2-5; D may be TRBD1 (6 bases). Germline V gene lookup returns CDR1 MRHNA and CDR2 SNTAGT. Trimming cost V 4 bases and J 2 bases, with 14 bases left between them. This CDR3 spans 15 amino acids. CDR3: CASSAGVGAQETQYF. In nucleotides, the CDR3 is TGTGCCAGCAGTGCGGGCGTGGGGGCACAAGAGACCCAGTACTTC.

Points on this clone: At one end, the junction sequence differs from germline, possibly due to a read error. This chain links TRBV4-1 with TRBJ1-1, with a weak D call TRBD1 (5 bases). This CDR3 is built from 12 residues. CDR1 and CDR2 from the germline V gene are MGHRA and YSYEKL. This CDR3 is CASSPGPYLSIF. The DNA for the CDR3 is TGCGCCAGCAGCCCGGGGCCGTATTTGAGTATCTTT.

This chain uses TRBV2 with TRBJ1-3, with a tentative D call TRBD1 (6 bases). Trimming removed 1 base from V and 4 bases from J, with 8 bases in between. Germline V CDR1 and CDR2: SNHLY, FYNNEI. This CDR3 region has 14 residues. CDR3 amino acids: CASSEGTAGNTIYF. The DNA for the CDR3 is TGTGCCAGCAGTGAAGGGACAGCCGGAAACACCATATATTTT.

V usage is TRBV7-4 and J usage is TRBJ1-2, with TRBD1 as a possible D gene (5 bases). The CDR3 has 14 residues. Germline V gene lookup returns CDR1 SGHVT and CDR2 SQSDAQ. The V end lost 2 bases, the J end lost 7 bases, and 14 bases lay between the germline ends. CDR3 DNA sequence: TGTGCCAGCAGCTTAATGTTCCGGAGGGGTGGCTACACCTTC. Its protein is CASSLMFRRGGYTF.

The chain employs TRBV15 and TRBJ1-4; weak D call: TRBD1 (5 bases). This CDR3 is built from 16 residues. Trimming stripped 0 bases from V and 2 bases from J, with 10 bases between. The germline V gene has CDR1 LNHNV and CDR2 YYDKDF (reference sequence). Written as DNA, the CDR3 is TGTGCCACCAGCAGAGACAGGGTTTTGACTAATGAAAAACTGTTTTTT. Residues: CATSRDRVLTNEKLFF.

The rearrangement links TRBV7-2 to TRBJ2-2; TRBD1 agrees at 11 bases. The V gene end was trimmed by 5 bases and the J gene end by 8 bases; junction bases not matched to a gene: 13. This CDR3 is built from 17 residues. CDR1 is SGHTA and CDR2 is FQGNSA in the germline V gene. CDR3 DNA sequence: TGTGCCAGCAGCCTCCCCGCCGGGACAGGGGGGAGAGGGGAGCTGTTTTTT. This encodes CASSLPAGTGGRGELFF.